Below, 4 T cell receptor beta chains from the same sample are listed, as sequenced in a study of control samples from healthy donors and cancer patients. Repertoires were generated with immunoSEQ multiplex PCR, while TCRdb's copy carries only in-frame clones and drops some. The sample contains about 92,000 clones, roughly four fifths of which appear only once. Input material: blood. These receptors were obtained from a woman aged 55-70 years in good health.

This clone was found once. The J gene is TRBJ2-7, the V gene TRBV4-3; D is unclear. The germline CDR1 and CDR2 sequences are LGHNA and YSLEER. Trimming cost V 0 bases and J 7 bases, with 16 bases left between them. This CDR3 has 15 residues. CDR3 in DNA: TGCGCCAGCAGCCAAGACAGTCAACCCCTACGGGAGCAGTACTTC. Its protein is CASSQDSQPLREQYF.

The rearrangement joins TRBV15 to TRBJ1-2; D ambiguous. Germline CDR1 reads LNHNV; CDR2 reads YYDKDF (reference sequence). V was clipped by 1 base and J by 7 bases, with 10 bases between them. CDR3 length: 13 amino acids. The CDR3 nucleotides read TGTGCCACCAGCAGAGCCGGGTTGCCTGGCTACACCTTC. This gives the protein CATSRAGLPGYTF.

The chain joins TRBV6-5 to TRBJ1-3; TRBD1 aligns across 8 bases. The germline CDR1 and CDR2 sequences are MNHEY and SVGAGI. The CDR3 contains 15 residues. Unmatched junction bases numbered 4, after V lost 6 bases and J lost 0 bases. The CDR3: CASRATGASGNTIYF. The CDR3, as DNA: TGTGCCAGCAGAGCGACAGGGGCCTCTGGAAACACCATATATTTT.

This clone was observed a few times. This chain joins TRBV2 and TRBJ1-3, with 7 bases lining up with TRBD1. CDR1 and CDR2 (germline): SNHLY, FYNNEI. The trim removed 3 bases at V and 8 bases at J, leaving 4 bases unmatched. This CDR3 contains 13 residues. CDR3: CASSETGQHTIYF. The DNA for the CDR3 is TGTGCCAGCAGTGAGACAGGGCAACACACCATATATTTT.